The clone carrying this T cell receptor beta chain was counted a single time. Its antigen remains unidentified. This sample stems from a study of T cell responses to AZD1222 COVID-19 vaccine. Study results and limitations: The donor group comprised mostly white British people and more females; the analysis possibly underestimated clonal diversity. Baseline seropositivity occurred in only six AZD1222 recipients. In all cases, repertoires were sampled only after the peak T cell response. Spike was spanned by vaccine-associated CD4 TCRs, with dominance at 160-218 and 743-854.

Clones were sequenced by immunoSEQ multiplex PCR, and TCRdb holds only the in-frame ones, with some missing. The table includes more than 140,000 clones, approximately 88% detected once. The CDR3 sequence is 15 residues long. Trimming at V came to 6 bases and at J to 6 bases, leaving 10 bases not matched to a gene. Germline CDR1 and CDR2: SGHRS and YFSETQ. The clonotype originates from an adult in good health. V usage is TRBV5-1 and J usage is TRBJ1-2, with 11 bases aligning to TRBD1. The specimen was peripheral blood, collected on day 0 of AZD1222 vaccination. CDR3 residues: CASIHSRTGGDGYTF. CDR3 in DNA: TGCGCCAGCATACACTCCCGGACAGGGGGCGATGGCTACACCTTC.